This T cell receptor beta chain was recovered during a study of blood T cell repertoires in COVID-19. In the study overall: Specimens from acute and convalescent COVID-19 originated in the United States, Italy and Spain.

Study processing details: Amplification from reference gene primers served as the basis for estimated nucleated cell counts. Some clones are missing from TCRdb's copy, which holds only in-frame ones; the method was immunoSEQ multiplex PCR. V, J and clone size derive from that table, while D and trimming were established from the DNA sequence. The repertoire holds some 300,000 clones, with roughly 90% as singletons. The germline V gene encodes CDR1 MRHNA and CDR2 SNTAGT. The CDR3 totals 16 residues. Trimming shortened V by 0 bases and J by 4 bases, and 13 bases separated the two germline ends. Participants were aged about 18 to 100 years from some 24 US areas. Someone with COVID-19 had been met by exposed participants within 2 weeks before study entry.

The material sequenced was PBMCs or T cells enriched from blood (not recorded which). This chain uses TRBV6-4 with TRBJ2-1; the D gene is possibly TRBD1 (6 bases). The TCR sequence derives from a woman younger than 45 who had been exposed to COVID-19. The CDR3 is CASSDSEQGIYNEQFF. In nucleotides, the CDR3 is TGTGCCAGCAGTGACTCGGAGCAGGGGATTTACAATGAGCAGTTCTTC.